This T cell receptor beta chain was recovered during a study of blood T cell repertoires in COVID-19 (dated by TCRdb to the early 2020s). Concerning the study at large: The collaborator samples originated in the United States, Italy and Spain and spanned the acute and convalescent phases of COVID-19. Sample metadata almost always included a de-identified subject ID, COVID-19 status, age in years and sex. Samples came from the ongoing ImmuneRACE study (first 160 participants) plus 1,254 subjects from 6 global collaborators. The repertoires were released in a freely available public database intended as a resource for research on the immune response to SARS-CoV-2. Where available, HLA class I and class II types were taken from metadata supplied by the sample provider and were not determined by assay-based typing. Subjects who had been exposed to COVID-19, were actively infected with it, or had recovered from it provided the deeply sampled blood TCRbeta repertoires that made up the dataset. The material from the prospective study consisted of cDNA or gDNA derived from T cells, B-cell-depleted T cells, or PBMCs. Study-level results and caveats: The quantity of clinical and demographic metadata differed by source and by participant and was supplied without curation.

TCRbeta CDR3 regions were amplified from genomic DNA by means of the immunoSEQ Assay, a bias-controlled multiplex PCR. Per the original workflow: Nucleated cell counts per sample were estimated from amplification of reference gene primers within the assay. To quantify the absolute abundance of each unique TCRbeta CDR3 rearrangement, sequence reads were collapsed and filtered. For each sample, productive Simpson clonality was calculated as the square root of Simpson's diversity index across productive rearrangements. TCRdb took this table from immuneACCESS and kept in-frame rearrangements with V and J called. Such tables lack part of the clones; where checked against another copy, unresolved V genes explain under half of the gap, and the rest is unexplained. V and J calls and clone size are given by that table; D and trimming were obtained from the DNA. The sample table contains nearly 110,000 clones; only one count was recorded for 84% of them. The ten largest clones take up approximately 4% of the sample.

This clone showed up just once. The antigen it binds to is not known. No per-base quality is available; no much larger clone lies one base away. Whole blood was collected in K2EDTA tubes by collaborating institutions according to the institutions' own protocols. For TCRbeta analysis, collaborators shipped samples as frozen whole blood, isolated PBMCs, or DNA extracted from either of those sample types. Via the germline V gene, CDR1 is MNHEY and CDR2 SVGEGT. The junction carries 8 bases between V and J, which are trimmed by 0 bases and 0 bases respectively. The CDR3 has 16 amino acids, counting the end cysteine and phenylalanine. The CDR3 DNA has 48 bases and is translated from base 1.

This clonotype was obtained from a human donor in a cohort sampled during active COVID-19. The chain links TRBV6-2 or TRBV6-3 with TRBJ2-2, with a weak D call of TRBD1 (5 bases match). The sample taken for sequencing was peripheral blood. The CDR3 region has the sequence CASSYSQTANTGELFF. In nucleotides, the sequence is TGTGCCAGCAGTTACTCACAGACAGCGAACACCGGGGAGCTGTTTTTT.